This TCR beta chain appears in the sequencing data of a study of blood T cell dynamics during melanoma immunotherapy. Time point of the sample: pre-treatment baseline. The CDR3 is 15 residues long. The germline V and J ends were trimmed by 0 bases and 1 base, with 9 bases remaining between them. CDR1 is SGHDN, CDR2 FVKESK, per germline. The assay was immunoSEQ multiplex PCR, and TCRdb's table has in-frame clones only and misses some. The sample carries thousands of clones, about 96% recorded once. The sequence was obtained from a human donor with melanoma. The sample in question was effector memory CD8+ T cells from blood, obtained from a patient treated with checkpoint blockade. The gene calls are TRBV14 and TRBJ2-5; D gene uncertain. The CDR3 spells CASSQEMSFQETQYF. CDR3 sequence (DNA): TGTGCCAGCAGCCAAGAGATGAGTTTCCAAGAGACCCAGTACTTC.